This TCR beta chain comes out of a study of OX40 agonist ivuxolimab in advanced cancers. Study context: Dose-escalation cases comprised hepatocellular carcinoma, melanoma, renal cell or head and neck cancer.

Here immunoSEQ multiplex PCR was the method, and the copy in TCRdb shows in-frame clones only, minus some. The sample holds about 71,000 clones, 86% seen once. The CDR3 has 13 amino acids. From germline, CDR1 is LGHNA and CDR2 YNFKEQ. Between the trimmed V and J ends, which lost 1 base and 0 bases, there was a span of 3 bases. V usage is TRBV4-2 and J usage is TRBJ1-1; D is unclear. The sequence was obtained from an adult with an advanced solid tumor such as melanoma, head and neck, liver or kidney cancer. The starting material was CD4+ or CD8+ T cells sorted from blood, obtained in a trial of the OX40 agonist ivuxolimab. The DNA of the CDR3 is TGTGCCAGCAGCCAAGTGATGAACACTGAAGCTTTCTTT. Amino acid sequence: CASSQVMNTEAFF.